Each of the 24 T cell receptor beta chains below was sequenced from the same sample in a study of identical twins. TCRdb recomputed calls from the 5' RACE reads with MiXCR, one row per CDR3 protein. The sample records around 1.7 million distinct CDR3 sequences, around a third being singletons. Material: cord blood. The receptors stem from a newborn girl in good health.

This clonotype was detected only a few times. The rearrangement links TRBV2 to TRBJ1-5; 8 nucleotides line up with TRBD1. Germline assignment: CDR1 SNHLY and CDR2 FYNNEI. The CDR3 length is 15 residues. Germline trimming cut 6 bases from V and 6 bases from J; bases unmatched to any gene: 10. CDR3 bases: TGTGCCAGCAGGCCTGACAGGGGAGAGTTTCAGCCCCAGCATTTT. Protein product: CASRPDRGEFQPQHF.

This clonotype came up many times. The genes are TRBV27 and TRBJ2-7; TRBD1 agrees at 7 bases. J lost 1 base, V lost 3 bases, and 6 bases had no gene match. From germline, CDR1 is MNHEY and CDR2 SMNVEV (reference sequence). The CDR3 loop spans 15 amino acids. CDR3 bases: TGTGCCAGCAGTTTCCCCGGGACAGTTTCCTACGAGCAGTACTTC. Its protein is CASSFPGTVSYEQYF.

This clonotype showed up just a few times. CDR3 bases: TGCGCCAGCAGCTCCCCAGCTAGCGGGATCTACAATGAGCAGTTCTTC. Translation: CASSSPASGIYNEQFF. This chain links TRBV5-1 with TRBJ2-1; 9 nucleotides align to TRBD2. The junction had 7 bases not matched to a gene; V was cut back by 3 bases and J by 3 bases. In germline, CDR1 is SGHRS, CDR2 YFSETQ. The CDR3 has 16 residues.

V is TRBV20-1 and J is TRBJ2-7; a weak D match, TRBD2 (5 bases). Germline values: CDR1 DFQATT, CDR2 SNEGSKA (reference sequence). The CDR3 has 16 amino acids. The germline V and J ends were trimmed by 0 bases and 1 base, with 16 bases remaining between them. The CDR3 nucleotides are TGCAGTGCTAGAGAAAGCTATGCTAGCAAGTCCTACGAGCAGTACTTC. It specifies CSARESYASKSYEQYF.

The gene calls are TRBV29-1 and TRBJ2-1; 14 bases map to TRBD2. The CDR3 length is 16 residues. J gave up 3 bases and V 6 bases, and 7 bases lay outside the gene matches. Germline V CDR1 and CDR2: SQVTM, ANQGSEA. The CDR3 protein is CSVGGTSGSLYNEQFF. CDR3 DNA sequence: TGCAGCGTCGGAGGGACTAGCGGGAGTCTCTACAATGAGCAGTTCTTC.

This clonotype was observed a handful of times. This rearrangement joins TRBV6-1 to TRBJ2-7, with D possibly called TRBD1 or TRBD2 (6 bases each). This CDR3 spans 18 amino acids. V lost 3 bases to trimming and J lost 0 bases, with 21 bases between them. Germline V gene sequence: CDR1 MNHNS, CDR2 SASEGT. The CDR3 DNA is TGTGCCAGCAGTGACCTGCCCTGGATAGGGGGGAGCTCCTACGAGCAGTACTTC. It codes for CASSDLPWIGGSSYEQYF.

The chain couples TRBV6-1 to TRBJ1-6; a weak D match, TRBD1 (5 bases). The CDR3 has 18 residues. Trimming removed 2 bases from V and 0 bases from J, with 14 bases in between. The germline V gene has CDR1 MNHNS and CDR2 SASEGT. In DNA form, the CDR3 reads TGTGCCAGCAGTGAACTAGGGGTAGCAGGCTCCTATAATTCACCCCTCCACTTT. Amino acid sequence: CASSELGVAGSYNSPLHF.

This sequence joins TRBV20-1 and TRBJ2-7; 10 nucleotides line up with TRBD1. Germline loops: CDR1 DFQATT, CDR2 SNEGSKA (reference sequence). J was trimmed by 3 bases and V by 6 bases; bases with no gene match: 8. There are 14 residues in the CDR3. CDR3 loop: CSASETGGVYEQYF. CDR3 DNA sequence: TGCAGTGCCTCAGAGACAGGGGGCGTCTACGAGCAGTACTTC.

The chain combines TRBV6-5 with TRBJ2-2, with a tentative D call TRBD1 (6 bases). The germline V gene encodes CDR1 MNHEY and CDR2 SVGAGI. The length of the CDR3 is 16 residues. V was trimmed by 2 bases and J by 4 bases, leaving 14 bases between them. The CDR3, as DNA: TGTGCCAGCAGTTACCACACGGGACACCGCACCGGGGAGCTGTTTTTT. This gives the protein CASSYHTGHRTGELFF.

The chain combines TRBV5-1 with TRBJ2-1; TRBD2 agrees at 7 bases. The V and J ends lost 2 bases and 9 bases, in that order; junction bases with no gene match: 5. CDR1 and CDR2 (germline): SGHRS, YFSETQ. The CDR3 extends over 13 amino acids. The CDR3 sequence is CASSFPSGGEQFF. In DNA, the CDR3 is TGCGCCAGCAGCTTTCCTAGCGGTGGTGAGCAGTTCTTC.

The table lists this clonotype with a few counts. This chain links TRBV20-1 with TRBJ2-7; 7 positions agree with TRBD1. Germline trimming cut 3 bases from V and 5 bases from J; bases unmatched to any gene: 7. The CDR3 covers 13 residues. CDR1 DFQATT and CDR2 SNEGSKA come from the germline V gene (reference sequence). The CDR3 nucleotides read TGCAGTGCTAGGCAATACAGGGGTAACGAGCAGTACTTC. Amino acid sequence: CSARQYRGNEQYF.

This clonotype was counted at least ten times. The J gene is TRBJ2-1, the V gene TRBV7-8; 7 bases are shared with TRBD2. V was pared by 5 bases and J by 4 bases, with 11 bases of the junction left unmatched. The CDR3 consists of 16 residues. Germline assignment: CDR1 SGHVS and CDR2 FQNEAQ. The CDR3 spells CASSTRRLAQYNEQFF. CDR3 nucleotide sequence: TGTGCCAGCAGCACCAGACGACTAGCACAATACAATGAGCAGTTCTTC. The variable domain in full, with the rest retrieved from reference TRBV7-8 and TRBJ2-1, is GAGVSQSPRYKVAKRGQDVALRCDPISGHVSLFWYQQALGQGPEFLTYFQNEAQLDKSGLPSDRFFAERPEGSVSTLKIQRTQQEDSAVYLCASSTRRLAQYNEQFFGPGTRLTVL.

A few counts support this clonotype. The chain links TRBV28 to TRBJ2-7; D is tentatively TRBD1 or TRBD2 (5 bases each). The CDR3 length is 14 residues. The V gene lost 3 bases and the J gene lost 5 bases, with 14 bases spanning the gap. Germline-derived CDR1 and CDR2 are MDHEN and SYDVKM. Here the CDR3 reads CASSFTAGSHEQYF. CDR3 nucleotides: TGTGCCAGCAGTTTCACGGCAGGGAGCCACGAGCAGTACTTC.

In this sample, this clonotype turned up a few times. The chain recombines TRBV5-6 with TRBJ1-1; D uncertain. This CDR3 is 13 amino acids long. Germline CDR1 SGHDT, CDR2 YYEEEE. V lost 1 base and J 7 bases, leaving 11 bases between the germline ends. The CDR3 region has the DNA TGTGCCAGCAGCTTGTTTTCAGGATTTGAAGCTTTCTTT. Residues: CASSLFSGFEAFF.

The rearrangement links TRBV27 to TRBJ2-5; unclear D gene. The CDR3 runs to 18 residues. Per germline, CDR1 MNHEY and CDR2 SMNVEV (reference sequence). Trimming cost V 2 bases and J 0 bases, with 19 bases left between them. The CDR3 DNA reads as TGTGCCAGCAGTTTAAGGCGCGGAGTAGTAAGAAACCAAGAGACCCAGTACTTC. Protein sequence: CASSLRRGVVRNQETQYF.

This rearrangement joins TRBV4-1 to TRBJ2-3, with D possibly TRBD2 on 6 matching bases. With 4 bases removed from V and 0 bases from J, the gap between germline ends came to 14 bases. Germline values: CDR1 MGHRA, CDR2 YSYEKL. This CDR3 is 16 amino acids long. The CDR3 coding sequence is TGCGCCAGCAGCCGAGAAGGACTAACTAGCACAGATACGCAGTATTTT. This codes for CASSREGLTSTDTQYF.

The chain employs TRBV20-1 and TRBJ2-7; TRBD2 matches at 10 bases. V lost 4 bases and J lost 0; bases outside the gene matches: 0. Germline values: CDR1 DFQATT, CDR2 SNEGSKA (reference sequence). CDR3 length: 13 residues. The CDR3 DNA is TGCAGTGCTAAGCGGGGGGGCTCCTACGAGCAGTACTTC. Protein: CSAKRGGSYEQYF.

This clonotype was picked up a small number of times. CDR3: CASSQDWATRYEQYF. CDR3 DNA: TGCGCCAGCAGCCAAGATTGGGCAACCCGCTACGAGCAGTACTTC. The chain has TRBV4-1 and TRBJ2-7, with D unclear. The CDR3 covers 15 residues. Per germline, CDR1 MGHRA and CDR2 YSYEKL. V lost 0 bases and J lost 3, with 12 bases in between.

V gene TRBV5-1 combines with J gene TRBJ1-5; 10 bases agree with TRBD1. The CDR3 spans 18 residues. Trimming took 0 bases from V and 0 from J; bases not matched to a gene: 6. CDR1 and CDR2 from the germline V gene are SGHRS and YFSETQ. CDR3 amino acids: CASSLEVGTGDSNQPQHF. In DNA form, the CDR3 reads TGCGCCAGCAGCTTGGAGGTGGGGACAGGGGATAGCAATCAGCCCCAGCATTTT.

The rearrangement uses TRBV3-1 and TRBJ1-5; possibly TRBD1 for D (6 bases). Per the germline V gene, CDR1 is LGHDT and CDR2 is YNNKEL (reference sequence). The CDR3 loop spans 14 amino acids. V dropped 3 bases and J dropped 4 bases, with 10 bases sitting between them. The CDR3 DNA follows: TGTGCCAGCAGCCACAGGGGCCCTAATCAGCCCCAGCATTTT. Its protein product is CASSHRGPNQPQHF.

To note about this clonotype: Mismatch with germline at one junction end may stem from a read error. The chain employs TRBV14 and TRBJ2-1, with D perhaps matching TRBD2 (6 bases). The germline V gene encodes CDR1 SGHDN and CDR2 FVKESK. The CDR3 loop spans 16 amino acids. CDR3 coding DNA: TGTGCCAGCGGCCAAGTCGGGATGGTGAGCGGGTATGAGCAGTTCTTC. Amino acids: CASGQVGMVSGYEQFF.

The V call is TRBV30, the J call TRBJ1-2, with 7 positions matching TRBD1. Trimming took 2 bases from V and 4 from J; bases not matched to a gene: 1. CDR1 GTSNPN and CDR2 SVGIG come from the germline V gene (reference sequence). The CDR3 consists of 12 residues. The CDR3 nucleotides read TGTGCCTGGAGTCCAGGGGGCTATGGCTACACCTTC. As protein: CAWSPGGYGYTF.

The chain combines TRBV24-1 with TRBJ2-3; TRBD1 matches 10 bases. V shed 5 bases and J 1 base; nucleotides not matched to a gene: 2. The CDR3 sequence is 15 residues long. Germline loops: CDR1 KGHDR, CDR2 SFDVKD. CDR3 DNA sequence: TGTGCCACCAGTGGTGGGACAGGGGGCACAGATACGCAGTATTTT. Amino acids: CATSGGTGGTDTQYF.

The chain is built from TRBV29-1 and TRBJ1-2, with 8 bases fitting TRBD1. J was trimmed by 3 bases and V by 3 bases; bases with no gene match: 9. This CDR3 region has 15 residues. Germline loops: CDR1 SQVTM, CDR2 ANQGSEA. The chain's CDR3 is CSVDEHGQGDYGYTF. The CDR3 region has the DNA TGCAGCGTTGACGAACACGGACAGGGCGACTATGGCTACACCTTC.